The clone carrying this T cell receptor beta chain was observed a few times. This sample's TCRbeta library carried unique molecular identifier barcodes. One entry per CDR3 protein results from TCRdb running MiXCR on the PCR reads. Counted here are roughly 340,000 distinct CDR3 sequences, 15% to 20% occurring once; the ten biggest clones make up about 41%. The data were obtained in a study of T-cell reconstitution after alpha-beta-depleted transplantation in children. The source material was PBMCs, mostly from graft donor cells, sampled 360 days after TCRalphabeta/CD19-depleted stem cell transplant. The receptor comes from a male patient aged 2 to 9 who had a stem cell transplant for acute lymphoblastic leukemia, so the T cells may come from the graft donor.

The CDR3 DNA sequence: TGCGCCAGCAGCCAAGATTATGTACAACGGGGGGGCCCCTACAATGAGCAGTTCTTC. Translation gives CASSQDYVQRGGPYNEQFF. This chain joins TRBV4-1 and TRBJ2-1; 8 nucleotides line up with TRBD2. Trimming cost V 0 bases and J 2 bases; bases outside gene matches: 12. Germline V lookup: CDR1 MGHRA, CDR2 YSYEKL. CDR3 length equals 19 residues.